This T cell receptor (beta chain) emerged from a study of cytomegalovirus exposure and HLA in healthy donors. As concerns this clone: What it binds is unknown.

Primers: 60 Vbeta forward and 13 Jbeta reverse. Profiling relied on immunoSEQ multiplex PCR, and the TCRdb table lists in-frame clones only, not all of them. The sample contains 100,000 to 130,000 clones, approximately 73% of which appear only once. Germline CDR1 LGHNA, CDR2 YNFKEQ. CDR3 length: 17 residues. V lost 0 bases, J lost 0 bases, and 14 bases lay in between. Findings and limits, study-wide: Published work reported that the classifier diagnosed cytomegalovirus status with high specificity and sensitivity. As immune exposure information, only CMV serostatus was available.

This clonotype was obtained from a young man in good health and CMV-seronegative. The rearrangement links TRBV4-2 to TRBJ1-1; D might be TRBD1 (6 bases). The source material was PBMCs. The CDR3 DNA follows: TGTGCCAGCAGCCAAGAGGGGTGGACAGCGATGAACACTGAAGCTTTCTTT. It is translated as CASSQEGWTAMNTEAFF.